A selection of T cell receptor beta chains follows, all from one sample in a study of T cells after yellow fever vaccination. MiXCR was run by TCRdb on the 5' RACE reads, yielding one entry per CDR3 protein. The sample records about 220,000 distinct CDR3 sequences, 3% to 3.5% being singletons. The sequencing here drew on CD4+ T cells sorted from PBMCs, taken 10 days after the yellow fever booster vaccination. The receptors derive from a man aged 18 to 35 who received the YFV17D yellow fever vaccine. Each CDR3 is given without its conserved first and last residue. D genes are given only for firm matches. Expanded clones get a size class; other rows say once, few or many, or leave the size out.

CDR3: ASSRSGQGGSYEQY; size: many; J: TRBJ2-7; V: TRBV4-1; D: TRBD1
CDR3: ASSLGLLGRGYGYT; size: few; J: TRBJ1-2; V: TRBV7-2; D: .
CDR3: ASSTQGSEDEQF; size: many; J: TRBJ2-1; V: TRBV5-1; D: TRBD1
CDR3: SAKGQGPDTQY; size: many; J: TRBJ2-3; V: TRBV20-1; D: .
CDR3: ASRARTRETQY; size: .; J: TRBJ2-5; V: TRBV7-2; D: .
CDR3: ASSLAGGTGGINEQF; size: many; J: TRBJ2-1; V: TRBV7-2; D: TRBD1
CDR3: ASSLSGSYNEQF; size: many; J: TRBJ2-1; V: TRBV7-3; D: .
CDR3: ASSYSQGTGELF; size: many; J: TRBJ2-2; V: TRBV6-5; D: .
CDR3: AISDRGTDTQY; size: many; J: TRBJ2-3; V: TRBV10-3; D: TRBD1
CDR3: ASREAQGAHQPQH; size: many; J: TRBJ1-5; V: TRBV6-6; D: TRBD1
CDR3: ASSARLAGTQY; size: few; J: TRBJ2-3; V: TRBV7-2; D: TRBD2
CDR3: ASSLVQGDGYT; size: many; J: TRBJ1-2; V: TRBV7-2; D: TRBD1
CDR3: SVAGGWIGTGELF; size: .; J: TRBJ2-2; V: TRBV20-1; D: TRBD2
CDR3: ASSFGRAGQPQH; size: .; J: TRBJ1-5; V: TRBV5-6; D: .
CDR3: ASSLGITDTQY; size: many; J: TRBJ2-3; V: TRBV7-6; D: .
CDR3: ASSLRDLNYGYT; size: many; J: TRBJ1-2; V: TRBV7-2; D: .
CDR3: ASSFNGDGYT; size: .; J: TRBJ1-2; V: TRBV12-3/TRBV12-4; D: .
CDR3: AIKADPGAHGYT; size: .; J: TRBJ1-2; V: TRBV10-3; D: .
CDR3: ASSPGTPPGELF; size: many; J: TRBJ2-2; V: TRBV5-1; D: .
CDR3: ASSQEMQGFSYNEQF; size: many; J: TRBJ2-1; V: TRBV4-3; D: .
CDR3: ASTGTGANSGNTIY; size: few; J: TRBJ1-3; V: TRBV28; D: TRBD1
CDR3: ASSQGQGSYEQY; size: many; J: TRBJ2-7; V: TRBV5-1; D: TRBD1
CDR3: SAIDWGIGTDTQY; size: .; J: TRBJ2-3; V: TRBV20-1; D: .
CDR3: ASSIGGNTEAF; size: many; J: TRBJ1-1; V: TRBV19; D: .
CDR3: ASSSSTGPYYEQY; size: .; J: TRBJ2-7; V: TRBV7-2; D: .
CDR3: ASSVDTGGVAF; size: many; J: TRBJ1-1; V: TRBV9; D: TRBD1
CDR3: ASSQGPPQNQPQH; size: .; J: TRBJ1-5; V: TRBV2; D: .
CDR3: ATAGSATNEKLF; size: .; J: TRBJ1-4; V: TRBV19; D: .
CDR3: ASSHLLSANTGELF; size: few; J: TRBJ2-2; V: TRBV5-6; D: .